This T cell receptor (beta chain) derives from a study of blood T cell repertoires in COVID-19. Germline CDR1 and CDR2: SGHAT and FQNNGV. The CDR3 loop spans 16 amino acids. V was trimmed by 0 bases and J by 2 bases, leaving 10 bases between them. Under the authors' procedure: Reference gene primer amplification gave nucleated cell count estimates. This table comes from immunoSEQ multiplex PCR, and its TCRdb copy is limited to in-frame clones, with some not included. The V and J calls and clone size come from that table; D and trimming were worked out from the DNA. The table records 120,000 to 150,000 clones, around 84% of them present only once.

The TCR comes from a human donor in a cohort sampled during active COVID-19. The sample comprised peripheral blood. V usage is TRBV11-2 and J usage is TRBJ2-2; D might be TRBD2 (5 bases). The CDR3 reads CASSLEGGSNTGELFF. DNA for the CDR3: TGTGCCAGCAGCTTAGAAGGAGGTAGCAACACCGGGGAGCTGTTTTTT. Complete variable domain (other parts from reference TRBV11-2 and TRBJ2-2): EAGVAQSPRYKIIEKRQSVAFWCNPISGHATLYWYQQILGQGPKLLIQFQNNGVVDDSQLPKDRFSAERLKGVDSTLKIQPAKLEDSAVYLCASSLEGGSNTGELFFGEGSRLTVL.